The clone carrying this T cell receptor beta chain has a count of ten or more. Its antigen is unidentified. Ahead of thyroid surgery, no patient had received treatment of any kind. These data are taken from a study of metastatic and nonmetastatic thyroid tumors. Study overall: Repertoire comparisons spanned blood and tumor or nodule tissue from malignant and benign thyroid patients. Study-level results: In both blood and tumor samples, TCR beta diversity was reported significantly higher for malignant than benign nodules.

How the authors handled the data: A classifier for distant metastasis in papillary thyroid cancer was constructed using CDR3 differences observed across clinicopathological groups. Using MiXCR, TCRdb reanalyzed the PCR reads. The V and J calls and clone size are TCRdb's, not the authors'. The table has 24,000 or so clones, 11% seen once. The sequencing sample was made of blood. This TCR was sampled from a female donor with papillary thyroid cancer or a benign thyroid nodule (not recorded which). Some clones in this sample may be carry-over from other donors' samples.

The CDR3 DNA reads TGTGCCAGCAGCTTAGGCTGGGGCGAAGGTGGGACGTCTGTGGATGAGCAGTTCTTC. Translating gives CASSLGWGEGGTSVDEQFF. The V call is TRBV7-6, the J call TRBJ2-1; TRBD1 or TRBD2 may be the D gene (5 bases each). The V end was cut by 1 base, the J end by 8 bases, with 27 bases between. This CDR3 has 19 residues. Germline CDR1 is SGHVS and CDR2 is FNYEAQ.